This TCR beta chain was sequenced for a study of cytomegalovirus exposure and HLA in healthy donors. The primer mix had 60 Vbeta and 13 Jbeta primers. Sequenced by immunoSEQ multiplex PCR; TCRdb stores in-frame clones only, minus some. The table shows some 130,000 clones, with around 79% occurring only once. As for this clone: What it recognizes is unknown.

Notes on the study in general: Later genetic work tied a missense DCLRE1C variant to beta-chain V and J trimming. Some highly shared sequence variants likely arose as a pipeline artifact. According to an earlier analysis, most TCR beta V segments yielded productive rearrangements about 87% or about 30% of the time. Reportedly, a later analysis found an Asian-associated ancestry cluster had fewer N-insertions than the approximately 700-donor mean.

The source is a man aged 35-49 years in good health and CMV-seropositive. The sequencing input was PBMCs.

CDR3 in amino acids: CASRQDKKTQYF. CDR3 DNA: TGTGCCAGCAGACAAGATAAAAAGACGCAGTATTTT. This chain joins TRBV6-6 and TRBJ2-3; no clear D gene. In germline, CDR1 is MNHNY, CDR2 SVGAGI (reference sequence). The CDR3 runs to 12 residues. V lost 6 bases and J lost 9, with 13 bases in between.